These 4 T cell receptor beta chains were sequenced from one sample in a study of blood T cell repertoires in COVID-19. Libraries were prepared by immunoSEQ multiplex PCR; TCRdb keeps only in-frame clonotypes and omits some of them. The profile shows some 320,000 clones, 85% of them singletons. The sample was PBMCs or T cells enriched from blood (not recorded which). The receptors derive from a woman aged 25-40 years who had been exposed to COVID-19.

This chain uses TRBV15 with TRBJ1-2; D remains unclear. Germline CDR1 LNHNV, CDR2 YYDKDF (reference sequence). Trimming left V 7 bases short and J 7 bases short, with 22 bases between. CDR3 length equals 15 residues. This CDR3 is CATMDGRNFFGGYTF. For the CDR3, the DNA is TGTGCCACCATGGACGGGAGGAATTTTTTTGGTGGCTACACCTTC.

The chain is built from TRBV10-3 and TRBJ1-2; 10 bases fit TRBD1. In germline, CDR1 is ENHRY, CDR2 SYGVKD. The trim removed 2 bases at V and 4 bases at J, leaving 4 bases unmatched. The length of the CDR3 is 15 residues. The CDR3 bases are TGTGCCATCAGTGAGATGGGACAGGGGCCCTATGGCTACACCTTC. Translation: CAISEMGQGPYGYTF.

This chain links TRBV7-3 with TRBJ2-1, with 8 bases that match TRBD1. With V trimmed by 3 bases and J by 7 bases, 14 bases remained unmatched. Germline CDR1 and CDR2: SGHTA and FQGTGA. The CDR3 has 17 amino acids. The CDR3 sequence: CASSFGGQTGDENEQFF. The CDR3 region has the DNA TGTGCCAGCAGCTTCGGGGGTCAGACAGGGGATGAAAATGAGCAGTTCTTC. Full variable domain (missing parts from reference TRBV7-3 and TRBJ2-1): GAGVSQTPSNKVTEKGKYVELRCDPISGHTALYWYRQSLGQGPEFLIYFQGTGAADDSGLPNDRFFAVRPEGSVSTLKIQRTERGDSAVYLCASSFGGQTGDENEQFFGPGTRLTVL.

The chain is built from TRBV4-1 and TRBJ2-7, with TRBD1 as a possible D gene (5 bases). Germline V gene lookup returns CDR1 MGHRA and CDR2 YSYEKL. The length of the CDR3 is 15 residues. V lost 1 base, J lost 3 bases, and 13 bases lay in between. Here the CDR3 reads CASSQVESRDYEQYF. Written as DNA, the CDR3 is TGCGCCAGCAGCCAAGTGGAAAGCAGGGACTACGAGCAGTACTTC.